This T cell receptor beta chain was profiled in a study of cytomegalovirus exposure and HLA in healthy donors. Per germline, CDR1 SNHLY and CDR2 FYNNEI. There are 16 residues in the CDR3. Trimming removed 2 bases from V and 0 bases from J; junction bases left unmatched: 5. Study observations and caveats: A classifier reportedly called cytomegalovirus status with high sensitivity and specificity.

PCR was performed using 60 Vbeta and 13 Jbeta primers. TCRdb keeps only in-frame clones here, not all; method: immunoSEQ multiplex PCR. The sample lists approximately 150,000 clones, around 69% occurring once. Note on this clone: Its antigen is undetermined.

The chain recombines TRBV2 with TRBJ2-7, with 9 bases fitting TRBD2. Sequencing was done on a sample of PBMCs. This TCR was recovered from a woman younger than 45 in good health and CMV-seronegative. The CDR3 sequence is CASSELAGLSSYEQYF. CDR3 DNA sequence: TGTGCCAGCAGTGAACTAGCGGGGCTTAGCTCCTACGAGCAGTACTTC.